A selection of T cell receptor beta chains follows, all from one sample in a study of T cell changes during pregnancy in multiple sclerosis. Profiled with immunoSEQ multiplex PCR; TCRdb holds only in-frame clones, not every one. Of some 80,000 clones listed, 94% were seen once; the top ten hold approximately 0.15%. The sequences come from CD4+ T cells from peripheral blood mononuclear cells, collected after pregnancy. The receptors here all came from a female donor with multiple sclerosis, enrolled in a pregnancy study. Both conserved end residues are trimmed from each CDR3. Each record gives: clone size, CDR3 length, V gene, CDR3 protein. Size is omitted from some rows. Given values are once, few, many or a class for expanded clones.

>.|14|TRBV27
ASSPDWGLATGELF
>once|14|TRBV6-1
ASSETTGGPTGELF
>.|12|TRBV7-9
ASSLQGWRETQY
>.|13|TRBV7-9
ASGLRETRESEAF
>.|13|TRBV29-1
SVTRTGGVGQPQH
>.|12|TRBV7-2
ACRGGGPGNTIY
>.|11|TRBV19
ATRDRGLETQY
>.|13|TRBV7-8
ASSSGLSSYNEQF
>.|10|TRBV6-1
AGSGFTDTQY
>once|13|TRBV5-1
ASSFSGRSTNEQF
>.|13|TRBV14
ASSQDSRVQETQY
>.|14|TRBV5-6
ASSLVGGLNTDTQY
>once|12|TRBV19
ASSDPSRRETQY
>.|12|TRBV6-1
ASSYSGRSYEQY
>.|17|TRBV5-1
ASSLSLLTHPSTNEKLF
>.|14|TRBV10-2
ASSESTRAGTDTQY
>.|13|TRBV27
ASSPSGRALYEQY
>.|13|TRBV9
ASSSGGREAETQY
>.|19|TRBV15
ATSENDLTSGRAGRGYEQY
>.|10|TRBV2
ASSVAVHTQY
>.|11|TRBV29-1
SVGAGGLYEQY
>.|12|TRBV7-2
ASSLTSGNGAQY
>.|12|TRBV6-4
ASSDGAASYGYT
>.|9|TRBV6-5
ASSSGGTRY
>.|13|TRBV7-9
ASSADAPLNTEAF
>once|13|TRBV27
ASSSLGTGSYGYT
>.|15|TRBV25-1
ASSEVQGARIPYGYT
>.|10|TRBV6-5
AAREGEKTQY
>.|14|TRBV6-1
ASSDIWRTGVYGYT
>.|13|TRBV15
ATSRDPIASYGYT
>.|12|TRBV5-1
ASREGQGSYEQY
>.|14|TRBV19
ASSIRTTRSYNEQF
>.|12|TRBV5-1
ASSNTGMNTEAF
>.|10|TRBV29-1
SVEGTPDGYT
>.|12|TRBV7-2
ASCRGTGPYEQY
>.|12|TRBV9
ASSVGALGNTQY
>.|14|TRBV19
ASSMRLARSSYEQY
>once|14|TRBV18
ASSPRIRGRTGELF
>.|11|TRBV10-3
AIGLAGAETQY
>.|15|TRBV7-8
ASSSPLAVTSYNEQF
>.|14|TRBV4-1
ASSQGWERGTDTQY
>few|10|TRBV7-9
ASSQTENGYT
>once|12|TRBV19
ASKGRGSGNTIY
>.|15|TRBV2
ASSGLAGYGAKNIQY
>.|13|TRBV11-3
ASSLTGGLTYEQY
>.|17|TRBV28
ASSPWTSGRDFAAYEQY
>.|14|TRBV28
ASSPQGPGTNEKLF
>.|11|TRBV28
ASSSSRTDTQY
>once|13|TRBV28
ASSLSSGFYNEQF
>.|12|TRBV9
ASSPQTSNHEQF
>.|12|TRBV5-4
ASSAAGTVYGYT
>.|13|TRBV7-2
ASSLRNAGDQPQH